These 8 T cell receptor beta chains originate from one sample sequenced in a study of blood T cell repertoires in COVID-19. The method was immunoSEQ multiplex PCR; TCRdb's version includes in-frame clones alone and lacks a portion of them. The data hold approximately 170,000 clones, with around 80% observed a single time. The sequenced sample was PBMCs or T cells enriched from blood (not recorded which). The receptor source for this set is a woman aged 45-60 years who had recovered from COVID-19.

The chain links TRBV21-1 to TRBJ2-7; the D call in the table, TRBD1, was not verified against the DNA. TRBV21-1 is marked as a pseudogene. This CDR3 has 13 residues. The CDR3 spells CARTGNLYYEQYF. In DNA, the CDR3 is TGTGCCAGAACAGGGAATCTTTACTACGAGCAGTACTTC.

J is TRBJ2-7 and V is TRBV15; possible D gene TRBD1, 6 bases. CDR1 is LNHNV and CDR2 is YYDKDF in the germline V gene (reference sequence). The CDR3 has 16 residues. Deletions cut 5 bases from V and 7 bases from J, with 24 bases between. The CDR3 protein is CATSAVLGTKGGEQYF. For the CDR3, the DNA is TGTGCCACCAGCGCCGTTTTAGGGACCAAAGGGGGTGAGCAGTACTTC.

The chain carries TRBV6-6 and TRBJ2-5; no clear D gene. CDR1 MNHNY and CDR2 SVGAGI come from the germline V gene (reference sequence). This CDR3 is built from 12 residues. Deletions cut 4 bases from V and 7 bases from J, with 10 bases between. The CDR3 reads CASSSGSGTQYF. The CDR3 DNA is TGTGCCAGCAGTTCAGGTTCTGGGACCCAGTACTTC.

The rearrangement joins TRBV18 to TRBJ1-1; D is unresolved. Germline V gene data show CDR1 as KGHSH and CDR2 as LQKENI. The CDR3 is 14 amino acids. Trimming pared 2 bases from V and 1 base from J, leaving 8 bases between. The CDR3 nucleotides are TGTGCCAGCTCACCAAGATCAGAGAACACTGAAGCTTTCTTT. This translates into CASSPRSENTEAFF. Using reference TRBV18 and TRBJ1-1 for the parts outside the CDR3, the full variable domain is NAGVMQNPRHLVRRRGQEARLRCSPMKGHSHVYWYRQLPEEGLKFMVYLQKENIIDESGMPKERFSAEFPKEGPSILRIQQVVRGDSAAYFCASSPRSENTEAFFGQGTRLTVV.

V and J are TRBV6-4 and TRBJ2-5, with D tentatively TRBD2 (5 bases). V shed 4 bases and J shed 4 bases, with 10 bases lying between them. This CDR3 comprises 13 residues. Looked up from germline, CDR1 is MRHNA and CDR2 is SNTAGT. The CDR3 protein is CASSVSGRETQYF. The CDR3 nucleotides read TGTGCCAGCAGTGTATCGGGGAGAGAGACCCAGTACTTC.

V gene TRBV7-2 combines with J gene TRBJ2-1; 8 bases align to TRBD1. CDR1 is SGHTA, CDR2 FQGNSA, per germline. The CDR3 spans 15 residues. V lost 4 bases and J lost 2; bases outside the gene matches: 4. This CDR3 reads CASSSDRGPYNEQFF. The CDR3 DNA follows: TGTGCCAGCAGCTCCGACAGGGGACCCTACAATGAGCAGTTCTTC.

CDR3 DNA: TGTGCCAGCAGTCGACAGTCGTCTGGAAACACCATATATTTT. The encoded protein is CASSRQSSGNTIYF. The chain employs TRBV2 and TRBJ1-3, with D maybe TRBD1 (5 bases). This CDR3 contains 14 residues. The V gene's germline CDR1 is SNHLY and CDR2 FYNNEI. With 5 bases removed from V and 1 base from J, the gap between germline ends came to 9 bases.

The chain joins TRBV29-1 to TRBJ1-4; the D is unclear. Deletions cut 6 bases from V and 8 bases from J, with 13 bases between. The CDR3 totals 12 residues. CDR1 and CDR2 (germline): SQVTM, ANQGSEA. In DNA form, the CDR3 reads TGCAGCGTCAGGACGGAGGACGAAAAACTGTTTTTT. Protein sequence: CSVRTEDEKLFF.